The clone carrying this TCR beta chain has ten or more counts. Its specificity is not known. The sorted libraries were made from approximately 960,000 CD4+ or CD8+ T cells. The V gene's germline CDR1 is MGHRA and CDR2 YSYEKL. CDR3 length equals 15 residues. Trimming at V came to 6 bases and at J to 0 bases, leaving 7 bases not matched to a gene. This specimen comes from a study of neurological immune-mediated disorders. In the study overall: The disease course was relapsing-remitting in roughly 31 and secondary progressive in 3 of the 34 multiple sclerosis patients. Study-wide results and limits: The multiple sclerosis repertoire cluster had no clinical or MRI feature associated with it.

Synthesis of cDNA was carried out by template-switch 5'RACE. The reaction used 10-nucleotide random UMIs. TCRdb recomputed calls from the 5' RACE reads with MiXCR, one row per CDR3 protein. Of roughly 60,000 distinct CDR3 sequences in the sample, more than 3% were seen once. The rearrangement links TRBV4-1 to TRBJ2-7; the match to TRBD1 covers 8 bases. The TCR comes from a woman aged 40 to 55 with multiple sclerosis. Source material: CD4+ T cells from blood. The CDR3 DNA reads TGCGCCAGCAGTCTGATACAGGGGGGCTCCTACGAGCAGTACTTC. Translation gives CASSLIQGGSYEQYF.